This entry lists 27 T cell receptor beta chains sequenced from one sample in a study of PD-L1 blockade in urothelial cancer. Repertoires were generated with immunoSEQ multiplex PCR, while TCRdb's copy carries only in-frame clones and drops some. Among tens of thousands of clones listed, roughly 86% were seen once. Time point reported: pretreatment peripheral blood. The starting material was PBMCs, obtained around atezolizumab (anti-PD-L1) treatment. Receptors were obtained from a man in his sixties with urothelial cancer.

CDR3 region: CAWDHGSGGQPQHF. CDR3 sequence (DNA): TGTGCCTGGGACCATGGGTCAGGGGGTCAGCCCCAGCATTTT. This chain links TRBV30 with TRBJ1-5, with 7 positions matching TRBD1. After removal of 5 bases from V and 6 bases from J, the junction contained 10 bases not matched to a gene. The CDR3 is 14 residues long. Germline CDR1 reads GTSNPN; CDR2 reads SVGIG (reference sequence).

V is TRBV28 and J is TRBJ2-7; a possible D gene is TRBD1 (5 bases). This CDR3 contains 12 residues. CDR1 MDHEN and CDR2 SYDVKM come from the germline V gene. The germline V and J ends were trimmed by 4 bases and 6 bases, with 10 bases remaining between them. CDR3 nucleotide sequence: TGTGCCAGCAGTTCCCCAGGGTTCGAGCAGTACTTC. This encodes CASSSPGFEQYF.

The chain combines TRBV5-1 with TRBJ2-5; 11 nucleotides match TRBD2. This CDR3 has 15 residues. Germline CDR1 SGHRS, CDR2 YFSETQ. With 3 bases clipped from V and 5 bases from J, the junction kept 6 bases outside the gene matches. The CDR3 protein is CASSSTSGVSETQYF. Written as DNA, the CDR3 is TGCGCCAGCAGCTCGACTAGCGGGGTCTCGGAGACCCAGTACTTC.

The genes are TRBV2 and TRBJ1-1, with 11 bases lining up with TRBD1. The CDR3 has 15 amino acids. From germline, CDR1 is SNHLY and CDR2 FYNNEI. V dropped 5 bases and J dropped 5; count of bases not matched to a gene: 7. This chain's CDR3 is CASSIGQGARTEAFF. The DNA for the CDR3 is TGTGCCAGCAGTATCGGACAGGGGGCGAGGACTGAAGCTTTCTTT.

The CDR3, as DNA: TGTGCCAGCACCCGAAGTACAGGGAAAAACACTGAAGCTTTCTTT. Amino acids: CASTRSTGKNTEAFF. The V and J genes are TRBV28 and TRBJ1-1; TRBD1 might be the D (6 bases). The CDR3 spans 15 residues. V lost 7 bases, J lost 2 bases, and 17 bases lay in between. Germline lookup yields CDR1 MDHEN and CDR2 SYDVKM.

J is TRBJ2-5 and V is TRBV5-1, with D maybe TRBD1 (6 bases). The CDR3 loop spans 12 amino acids. V dropped 4 bases and J dropped 4 bases, with 8 bases sitting between them. CDR1 SGHRS and CDR2 YFSETQ come from the germline V gene. The CDR3 nucleotides read TGCGCCAGCAGCCAGGGGTTAGAGACCCAGTACTTC. This sequence encodes CASSQGLETQYF.

The chain couples TRBV6-5 to TRBJ2-2, with D possibly TRBD1 on 6 matching bases. The CDR3 length is 15 residues. CDR1 is MNHEY, CDR2 SVGAGI, per germline. V was trimmed by 1 base and J by 4 bases, leaving 10 bases between them. CDR3 in amino acids: CASSYLDRSTGELFF. The CDR3 bases are TGTGCCAGCAGTTACTTGGACAGATCCACCGGGGAGCTGTTTTTT.

This chain joins TRBV12-5 and TRBJ1-3; possible D gene TRBD1, 6 bases. The length of the CDR3 is 16 residues. Deletions cut 1 base from V and 0 bases from J, with 10 bases between. The germline V gene has CDR1 LGHNT and CDR2 FRNRAP. The CDR3 nucleotides read TGTGCTAGTGGTTTGGACACAGGGTACTCTGGAAACACCATATATTTT. The encoded protein is CASGLDTGYSGNTIYF.

The chain recombines TRBV9 with TRBJ2-1; 11 positions agree with TRBD2. The junction had 0 bases not matched to a gene; V was cut back by 2 bases and J by 5 bases. Germline V gives CDR1 SGDLS, CDR2 YYNGEE. This CDR3 is built from 14 residues. The CDR3 nucleotides read TGTGCCAGCAGCGTTAGCGGGGGGGACAATGAGCAGTTCTTC. Encoded protein: CASSVSGGDNEQFF.

The rearrangement links TRBV6-6 to TRBJ2-5; tentatively, D is TRBD1 (6 bases). The length of the CDR3 is 15 residues. V dropped 6 bases and J dropped 1 base, with 15 bases sitting between them. Per germline, CDR1 MNHNY and CDR2 SVGAGI (reference sequence). The CDR3 loop reads CASRILVDSQETQYF. CDR3 nucleotides: TGTGCCAGCAGAATCCTCGTGGACAGCCAAGAGACCCAGTACTTC.

The chain uses TRBV6-5 and TRBJ1-2, with 8 positions matching TRBD1. The length of the CDR3 is 13 residues. Germline V gives CDR1 MNHEY, CDR2 SVGAGI. Trimming cost V 1 base and J 8 bases; bases outside gene matches: 3. In nucleotides, the CDR3 is TGTGCCAGCAGTTACTACAGGGGGAAAGGCTACACCTTC. Translated: CASSYYRGKGYTF.

The CDR3 sequence is CASSLVPMMAGEETQYF. Here the CDR3 DNA reads TGCGCCAGCAGCTTGGTGCCTATGATGGCGGGGGAGGAGACCCAGTACTTC. This chain links TRBV5-1 with TRBJ2-5; 7 bases agree with TRBD2. The germline V gene encodes CDR1 SGHRS and CDR2 YFSETQ. After removal of 0 bases from V and 5 bases from J, the junction contained 13 bases not matched to a gene. CDR3 length: 17 residues. The whole variable domain, remainder taken from reference TRBV5-1 and TRBJ2-5, is KAGVTQTPRYLIKTRGQQVTLSCSPISGHRSVSWYQQTPGQGLQFLFEYFSETQRNKGNFPGRFSGRQFSNSRSEMNVSTLELGDSALYLCASSLVPMMAGEETQYFGPGTRLLVL.

The rearrangement uses TRBV5-6 and TRBJ2-7; 7 bases match TRBD1. The V and J ends lost 1 base and 3 bases, in that order; junction bases with no gene match: 4. This CDR3 has 14 residues. The germline V gene encodes CDR1 SGHDT and CDR2 YYEEEE. The CDR3: CASSLPTGNYEQYF. CDR3 in DNA: TGTGCCAGCAGCTTGCCGACAGGGAACTACGAGCAGTACTTC.

The rearrangement joins TRBV18 to TRBJ2-7; 10 bases line up with TRBD2. V shed 2 bases and J 2 bases; nucleotides not matched to a gene: 3. The CDR3 totals 15 residues. Germline V gene lookup returns CDR1 KGHSH and CDR2 LQKENI. The CDR3, as DNA: TGTGCCAGCTCACCAGGAGCGGGGGGGCCCTACGAGCAGTACTTC. Its protein is CASSPGAGGPYEQYF.

The chain couples TRBV27 to TRBJ2-3; 8 positions agree with TRBD1. The V segment lost 6 bases and the J segment 2 bases; nucleotides outside the gene matches: 7. The germline V gene has CDR1 MNHEY and CDR2 SMNVEV (reference sequence). The length of the CDR3 is 15 residues. DNA of the CDR3: TGTGCCAGCAGCAACAACAGGGGGAACACAGATACGCAGTATTTT. Residues: CASSNNRGNTDTQYF.

V usage is TRBV5-6 and J usage is TRBJ1-1; 9 bases align to TRBD1. This CDR3 has 15 amino acids. Germline loops: CDR1 SGHDT, CDR2 YYEEEE. Trimming cost V 3 bases and J 6 bases; bases outside gene matches: 9. The CDR3, as DNA: TGTGCCAGCAGCTCGACAGGGGGTCGCGGCCCTGAAGCTTTCTTT. Translating gives CASSSTGGRGPEAFF.

Details on this clone: The same CDR3 arises from other DNA sequences in this sample as well. This chain uses TRBV5-1 with TRBJ1-2; no firm D call. V dropped 1 base and J dropped 4 bases, with 8 bases sitting between them. CDR1 and CDR2 (germline): SGHRS, YFSETQ. The CDR3 extends over 13 amino acids. CDR3: CASSLTISYGYTF. The CDR3 region has the DNA TGCGCCAGCAGCTTGACAATCTCCTATGGCTACACCTTC.

This clone was seen more than once but under ten times. This chain connects TRBV5-5 to TRBJ1-6, with 9 bases identical to TRBD1. J gave up 7 bases and V 5 bases, and 7 bases lay outside the gene matches. Germline V CDR1 and CDR2: SGHKS, YYEKEE (reference sequence). The CDR3 has 15 amino acids. In nucleotides, the CDR3 is TGTGCCAGCAGGGCGGTCGGGACAGGGAATTCACCCCTCCACTTT. Protein: CASRAVGTGNSPLHF.

The genes are TRBV9 and TRBJ1-3; D gene ambiguous. CDR1 is SGDLS, CDR2 YYNGEE, per germline. With 6 bases removed from V and 4 bases from J, the gap between germline ends came to 14 bases. The CDR3 is 14 residues long. Written as DNA, the CDR3 is TGTGCCAGCACCCCGAGAGGGAACGGAAACACCATATATTTT. This gives the protein CASTPRGNGNTIYF.

DNA of the CDR3: TGTGCCAGCAATTTGCGCCCGGGACAGCTTAACACTGAAGCTTTCTTT. Amino acid sequence: CASNLRPGQLNTEAFF. The chain recombines TRBV27 with TRBJ1-1; TRBD1 aligns across 7 bases. The CDR3 has 16 residues. The germline gives CDR1 MNHEY, CDR2 SMNVEV (reference sequence). Losses at the gene ends were 7 bases for V and 2 bases for J; bases not matched to a gene: 13.

As DNA, the CDR3 is TGTGCCAGCGTAACTGGACAGCTTCTTTATGGCTACACCTTC. Amino acid sequence: CASVTGQLLYGYTF. V usage is TRBV6-4 and J usage is TRBJ1-2; maybe TRBD1 (6 bases). Germline V gene lookup returns CDR1 MRHNA and CDR2 SNTAGT. Trimming took 8 bases from V and 5 from J, leaving 18 bases between them. The CDR3 contains 14 residues.

The chain employs TRBV27 and TRBJ1-5; TRBD1 might be the D (6 bases). V shed 5 bases and J shed 3 bases, with 14 bases lying between them. The V gene's germline CDR1 is MNHEY and CDR2 SMNVEV (reference sequence). The CDR3 contains 15 residues. The CDR3 loop is CASSPEQGYNQPQHF. CDR3 nucleotides: TGTGCCAGCAGTCCAGAACAGGGATACAATCAGCCCCAGCATTTT.

This chain connects TRBV19 to TRBJ2-7, with TRBD2 identical over 10 bases. V was clipped by 7 bases and J by 3 bases; unmatched bases: 3. The CDR3 is made up of 13 amino acids. CDR1 and CDR2 (germline): LNHDA, SQIVND (reference sequence). In DNA, the CDR3 is TGTGCCAGTACAGCGGGGGGGCGCTACGAGCAGTACTTC. Protein product: CASTAGGRYEQYF.

As regards this clone: This CDR3 is also generated by other DNA sequences in the sample. The chain employs TRBV30 and TRBJ2-3, with D perhaps TRBD1 (5 bases). The length of the CDR3 is 12 residues. Between the trimmed V and J ends, which lost 2 bases and 3 bases, there was a span of 6 bases. CDR1 and CDR2 (germline): GTSNPN, SVGIG (reference sequence). The CDR3 nucleotides read TGTGCCTGGAGTCCAGGGACAGATACGCAGTATTTT. Translation: CAWSPGTDTQYF.

J is TRBJ1-2 and V is TRBV6-6; 8 nucleotides agree with TRBD1. The CDR3 spans 15 residues. V trimming: 5 bases; J trimming: 9 bases; junction bases outside the gene matches: 14. Germline assignment: CDR1 MNHNY and CDR2 SVGAGI (reference sequence). The DNA for the CDR3 is TGTGCCAGCAGTAACACGCCTCCGGGACAGGACAGCTACACCTTC. Translated: CASSNTPPGQDSYTF.

The chain carries TRBV5-6 and TRBJ1-1; 7 nucleotides match TRBD1. CDR1 and CDR2 (germline): SGHDT, YYEEEE. The CDR3 contains 14 residues. V was pared by 0 bases and J by 7 bases, with 6 bases of the junction left unmatched. Here the CDR3 reads CASSLGGTENEAFF. The CDR3 region has the DNA TGTGCCAGCAGCTTGGGAGGGACAGAAAATGAAGCTTTCTTT.

The chain combines TRBV5-1 with TRBJ2-3; 14 bases match TRBD2. CDR3 length: 18 amino acids. Germline V gene data show CDR1 as SGHRS and CDR2 as YFSETQ. Germline trimming cut 4 bases from V and 4 bases from J; bases unmatched to any gene: 11. Here the CDR3 DNA reads TGCGCCAGCAGCCCCCGGACTAGCGGGGGGATAGTTGCAGATACGCAGTATTTT. Translating gives CASSPRTSGGIVADTQYF.